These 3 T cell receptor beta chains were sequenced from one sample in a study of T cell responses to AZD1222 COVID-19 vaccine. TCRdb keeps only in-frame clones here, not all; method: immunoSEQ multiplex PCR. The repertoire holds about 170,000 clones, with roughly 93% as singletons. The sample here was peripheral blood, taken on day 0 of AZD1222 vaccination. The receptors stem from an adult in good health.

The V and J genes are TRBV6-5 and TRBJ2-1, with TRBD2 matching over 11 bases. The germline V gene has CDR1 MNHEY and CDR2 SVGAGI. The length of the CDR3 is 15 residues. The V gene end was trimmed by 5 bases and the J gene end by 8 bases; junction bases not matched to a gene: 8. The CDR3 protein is CASSLLAGETDEQFF. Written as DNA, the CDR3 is TGTGCCAGCAGTCTACTAGCGGGAGAGACCGATGAGCAGTTCTTC.

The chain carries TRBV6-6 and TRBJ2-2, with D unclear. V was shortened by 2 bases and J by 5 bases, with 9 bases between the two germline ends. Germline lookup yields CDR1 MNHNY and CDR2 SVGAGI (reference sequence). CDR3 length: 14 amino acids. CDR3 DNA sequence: TGTGCCAGCAGTTACGGCAGCGAGACCGGGGAGCTGTTTTTT. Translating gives CASSYGSETGELFF.

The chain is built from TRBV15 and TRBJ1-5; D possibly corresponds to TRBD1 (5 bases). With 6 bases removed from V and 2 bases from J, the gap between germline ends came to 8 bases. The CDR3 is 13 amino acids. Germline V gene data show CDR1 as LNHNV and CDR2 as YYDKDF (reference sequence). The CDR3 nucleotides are TGTGCCACCAGTATGACAGGCAATCAGCCCCAGCATTTT. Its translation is CATSMTGNQPQHF.